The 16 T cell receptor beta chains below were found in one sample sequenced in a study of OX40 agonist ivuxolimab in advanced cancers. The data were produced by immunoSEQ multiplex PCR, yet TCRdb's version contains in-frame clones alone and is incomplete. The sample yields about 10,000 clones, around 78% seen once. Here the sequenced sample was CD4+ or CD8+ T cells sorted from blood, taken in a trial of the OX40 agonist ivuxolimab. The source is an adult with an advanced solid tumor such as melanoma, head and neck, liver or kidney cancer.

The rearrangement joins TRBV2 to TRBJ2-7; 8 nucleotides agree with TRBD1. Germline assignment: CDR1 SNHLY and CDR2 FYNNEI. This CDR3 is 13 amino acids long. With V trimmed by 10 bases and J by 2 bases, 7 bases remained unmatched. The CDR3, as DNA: TGTGCCAACAGCCGGGACAGGACCTACGAGCAGTACTTC. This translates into CANSRDRTYEQYF.

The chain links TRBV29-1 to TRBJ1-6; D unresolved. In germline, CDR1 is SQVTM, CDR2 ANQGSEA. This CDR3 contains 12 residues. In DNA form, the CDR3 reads TGCAGTGCGTCCGGGGATGGTTCACCCCTCCACTTT. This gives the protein CSASGDGSPLHF. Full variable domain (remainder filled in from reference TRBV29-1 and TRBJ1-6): SAVISQKPSRDICQRGTSLTIQCQVDSQVTMMFWYRQQPGQSLTLIATANQGSEATYESGFVIDKFPISRPNLTFSTLTVSNMSPEDSSIYLCSASGDGSPLHFGNGTRLTVT.

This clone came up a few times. The DNA for the CDR3 is TGTGCCAGCAGCGCCGGGACTACTTACCGCACAGATACGCAGTATTTT. Amino acids: CASSAGTTYRTDTQYF. The chain employs TRBV9 and TRBJ2-3; TRBD2 matches 7 bases. The CDR3 has 16 residues. The germline V gene encodes CDR1 SGDLS and CDR2 YYNGEE. The V gene end was trimmed by 3 bases and the J gene end by 1 base; junction bases not matched to a gene: 8.

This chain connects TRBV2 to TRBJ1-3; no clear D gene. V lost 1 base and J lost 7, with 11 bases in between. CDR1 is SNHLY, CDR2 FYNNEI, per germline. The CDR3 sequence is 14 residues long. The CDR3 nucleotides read TGTGCCAGCAGTGAAGTCGGGTCTCGGAACACCATATATTTT. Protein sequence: CASSEVGSRNTIYF. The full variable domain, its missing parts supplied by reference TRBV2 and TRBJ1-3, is EPEVTQTPSHQVTQMGQEVILRCVPISNHLYFYWYRQILGQKVEFLVSFYNNEISEKSEIFDDQFSVERPDGSNFTLKIRSTKLEDSAMYFCASSEVGSRNTIYFGEGSWLTVV.

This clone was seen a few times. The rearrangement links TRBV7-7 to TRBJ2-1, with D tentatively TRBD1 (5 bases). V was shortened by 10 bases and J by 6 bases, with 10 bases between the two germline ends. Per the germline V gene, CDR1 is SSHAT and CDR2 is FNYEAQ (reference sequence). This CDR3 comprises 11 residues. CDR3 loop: CAIQQGNEQFF. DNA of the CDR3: TGTGCCATCCAGCAGGGCAATGAGCAGTTCTTC.

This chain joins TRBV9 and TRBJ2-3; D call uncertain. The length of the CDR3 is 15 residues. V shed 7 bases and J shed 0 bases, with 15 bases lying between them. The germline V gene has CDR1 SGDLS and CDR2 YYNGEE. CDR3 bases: TGTGCCAGCGTCAGATCGGGTGCTAGCACAGATACGCAGTATTTT. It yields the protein CASVRSGASTDTQYF.

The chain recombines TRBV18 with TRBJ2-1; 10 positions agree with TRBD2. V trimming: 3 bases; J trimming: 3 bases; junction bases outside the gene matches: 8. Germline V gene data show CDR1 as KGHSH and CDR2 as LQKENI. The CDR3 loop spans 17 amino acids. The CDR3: CASSPASGGLYYNEQFF. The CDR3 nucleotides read TGTGCCAGCTCACCGGCTAGCGGGGGCCTCTACTACAATGAGCAGTTCTTC.

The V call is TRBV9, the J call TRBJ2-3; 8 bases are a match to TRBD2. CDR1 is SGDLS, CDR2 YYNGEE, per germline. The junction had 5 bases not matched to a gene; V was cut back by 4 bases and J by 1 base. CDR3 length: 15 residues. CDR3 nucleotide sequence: TGTGCCAGCAGCTCGGAGACTAGCGGCACAGATACGCAGTATTTT. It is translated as CASSSETSGTDTQYF.

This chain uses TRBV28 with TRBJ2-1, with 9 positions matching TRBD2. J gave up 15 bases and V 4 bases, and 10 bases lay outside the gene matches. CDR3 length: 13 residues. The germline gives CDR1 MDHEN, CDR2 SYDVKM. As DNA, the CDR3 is TGTGCCAGCAGTTCTCCTAGCGGGGTGATCCGGTTCTTC. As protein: CASSSPSGVIRFF.

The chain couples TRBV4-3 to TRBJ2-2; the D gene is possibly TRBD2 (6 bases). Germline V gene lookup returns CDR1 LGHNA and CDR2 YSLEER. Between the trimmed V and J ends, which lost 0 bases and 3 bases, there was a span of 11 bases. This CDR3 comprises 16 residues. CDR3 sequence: CASSQDPASDTGELFF. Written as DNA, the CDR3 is TGCGCCAGCAGCCAAGATCCTGCTAGCGACACCGGGGAGCTGTTTTTT.

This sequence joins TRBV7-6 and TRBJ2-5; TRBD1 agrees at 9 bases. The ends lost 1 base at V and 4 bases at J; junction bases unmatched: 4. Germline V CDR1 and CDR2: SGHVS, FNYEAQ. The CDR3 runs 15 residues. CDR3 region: CASSLGDREIETQYF. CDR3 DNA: TGTGCCAGCAGCTTAGGGGACAGGGAGATAGAGACCCAGTACTTC.

The CDR3 region has the DNA TGTGCCAGCAGACCTGACGACAGTCCCTCCTACGAGCAGTACTTC. It translates to CASRPDDSPSYEQYF. The genes are TRBV27 and TRBJ2-7; the D gene is possibly TRBD1 (5 bases). Per the germline V gene, CDR1 is MNHEY and CDR2 is SMNVEV (reference sequence). V was shortened by 6 bases and J by 0 bases, with 15 bases between the two germline ends. This CDR3 region has 15 residues.

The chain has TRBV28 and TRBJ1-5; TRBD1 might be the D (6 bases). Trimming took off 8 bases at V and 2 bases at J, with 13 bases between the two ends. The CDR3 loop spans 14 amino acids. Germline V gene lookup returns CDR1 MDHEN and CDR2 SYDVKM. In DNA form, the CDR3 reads TGTGCCAGCCAACAGGGTAGTGGCAATCAGCCCCAGCATTTT. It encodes CASQQGSGNQPQHF. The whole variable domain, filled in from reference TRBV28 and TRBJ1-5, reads DVKVTQSSRYLVKRTGEKVFLECVQDMDHENMFWYRQDPGLGLRLIYFSYDVKMKEKGDIPEGYSVSREKKERFSLILESASTNQTSMYLCASQQGSGNQPQHFGDGTRLSIL.

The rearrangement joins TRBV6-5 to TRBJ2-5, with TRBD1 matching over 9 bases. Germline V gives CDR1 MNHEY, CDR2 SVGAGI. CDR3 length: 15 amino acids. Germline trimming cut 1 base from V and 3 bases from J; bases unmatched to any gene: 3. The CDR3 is CASSYLGTGKETQYF. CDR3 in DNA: TGTGCCAGCAGTTACTTGGGGACAGGGAAAGAGACCCAGTACTTC.

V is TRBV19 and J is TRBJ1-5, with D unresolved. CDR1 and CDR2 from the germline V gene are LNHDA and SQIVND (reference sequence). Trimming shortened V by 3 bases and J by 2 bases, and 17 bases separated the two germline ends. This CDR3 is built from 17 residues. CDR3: CASSIFTDVRGNQPQHF. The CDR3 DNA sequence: TGTGCCAGTAGTATTTTCACAGACGTAAGGGGCAATCAGCCCCAGCATTTT.

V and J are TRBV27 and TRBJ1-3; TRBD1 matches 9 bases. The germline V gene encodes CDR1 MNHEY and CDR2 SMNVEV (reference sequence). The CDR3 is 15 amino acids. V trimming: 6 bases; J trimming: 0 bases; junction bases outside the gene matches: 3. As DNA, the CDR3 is TGTGCCAGCAGGGGACAGGGAAACTCTGGAAACACCATATATTTT. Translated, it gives CASRGQGNSGNTIYF.